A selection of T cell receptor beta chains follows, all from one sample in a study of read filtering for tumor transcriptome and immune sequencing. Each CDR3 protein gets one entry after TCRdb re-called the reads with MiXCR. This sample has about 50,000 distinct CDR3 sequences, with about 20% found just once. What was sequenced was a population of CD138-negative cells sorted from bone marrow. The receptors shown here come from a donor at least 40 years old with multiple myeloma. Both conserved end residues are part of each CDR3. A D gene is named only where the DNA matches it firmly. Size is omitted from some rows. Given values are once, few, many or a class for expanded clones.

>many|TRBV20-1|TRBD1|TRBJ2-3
TGCAGTGCTAGGACAGGGGAAGATACGCAGTATTTT
CSARTGEDTQYF
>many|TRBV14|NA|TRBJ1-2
TGTGCCAGCAGCCAAGATGTCATAATCGGAACAAACTCCTTC
CASSQDVIIGTNSF
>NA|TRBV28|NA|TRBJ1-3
TGTGCCAGCAGATCCGGGACCCCAGAGAACACCATATATTTT
CASRSGTPENTIYF
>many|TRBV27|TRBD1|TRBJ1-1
TGTGCCAGCAGCTTCCACCCCCCCACAGGGGCAAACACTGAAGCTTTCTTT
CASSFHPPTGANTEAFF
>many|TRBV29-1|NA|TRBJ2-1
TGCAGCGTTGAAGATCCGAGCCGGGACTCGTACAATGAGCAGTTCTTC
CSVEDPSRDSYNEQFF
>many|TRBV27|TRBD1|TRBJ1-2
TGTGCCAGCAGTTCCGACAGGGGGTCCGCTGACTATGGCTACACCTTC
CASSSDRGSADYGYTF
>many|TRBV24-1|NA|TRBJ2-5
TGTGCCACCAGTGATTTCCCGGGTCAGGGGGAGACCCAGTACTTC
CATSDFPGQGETQYF
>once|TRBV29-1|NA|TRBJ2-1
TGCAGCGTTGGGCCGTCTAGGGATGATCAGTTCTTC
CSVGPSRDDQFF
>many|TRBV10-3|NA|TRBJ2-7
TGTGCCATCAGTGATAGTGGACACGAGCAGTACTTC
CAISDSGHEQYF
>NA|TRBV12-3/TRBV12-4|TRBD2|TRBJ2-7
TGTGCCAGCAGGGGACCGGGACTAGCGGTGTACGAGCAGTACTTC
CASRGPGLAVYEQYF
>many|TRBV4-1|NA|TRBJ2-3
TGCGCCAGCAGCCAAGATTGGGGGACAGATACGCAGTATTTT
CASSQDWGTDTQYF
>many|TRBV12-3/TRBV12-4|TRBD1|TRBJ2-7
TGTGCCAGCAGCCCCGGGACAGGCTACGAGCAGTACTTC
CASSPGTGYEQYF
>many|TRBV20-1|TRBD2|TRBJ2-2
TGCAGTGCTAGGGGGGGGACTAGCGGGAGGGCGAACACCGGGGAGCTGTTTTTT
CSARGGTSGRANTGELFF
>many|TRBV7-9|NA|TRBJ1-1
TGTGCCAGCAGCTTAGCGTTGGACACTGAAGCTTTCTTT
CASSLALDTEAFF
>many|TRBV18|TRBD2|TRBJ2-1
TGTGCCAGCTCACCCCGGGGTAGCGGGATAGCGTCCTACAATGAGCAGTTCTTC
CASSPRGSGIASYNEQFF
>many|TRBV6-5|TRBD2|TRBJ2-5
TGTGCCAGCAGTTACTCCTTCTGGACTAGCGGGAGTGCGGTGGAAGAGACCCAGTACTTC
CASSYSFWTSGSAVEETQYF
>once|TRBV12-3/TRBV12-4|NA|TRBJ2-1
TGTGCCAGCAGCTCCAGGCGGTTCCCGGAGCAGTTCTTC
CASSSRRFPEQFF
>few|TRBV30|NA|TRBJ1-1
TGTGCCTGGACGGTAGGCGGTTTAGCAGTTACGGTGAACACTGAAGCTTTCTTT
CAWTVGGLAVTVNTEAFF
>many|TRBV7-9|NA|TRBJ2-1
TGTGCCAGCAGCTCTAGTTTGGTGAATGAGCAGTTCTTC
CASSSSLVNEQFF
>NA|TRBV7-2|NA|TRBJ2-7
TGTGCCAGCAGCTCCCGCGGAGGCCCAGAGGGATACGGGCAGTACTTC
CASSSRGGPEGYGQYF
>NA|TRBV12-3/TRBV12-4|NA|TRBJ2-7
TGTGCCATCAGCCCGCAAGCCTACGAGCAGTACTTC
CAISPQAYEQYF
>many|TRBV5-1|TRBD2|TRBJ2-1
TGCGCCAGCAATAAGAGACTAGCGGGAGGAAGAAGCTCCTACAATGAGCAGTTCTTC
CASNKRLAGGRSSYNEQFF
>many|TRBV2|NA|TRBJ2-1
TGTGCCAGCAGGCGGGAAAACTACAATGAGCAGTTCTTC
CASRRENYNEQFF
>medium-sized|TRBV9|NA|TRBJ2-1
TGTGCCAGCAGCGGACAGGTCCACAATGAGCAGTTCTTC
CASSGQVHNEQFF
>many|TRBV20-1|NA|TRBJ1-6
TGCAGTGCGCGGACTAATTCACCCCTCCACTTT
CSARTNSPLHF
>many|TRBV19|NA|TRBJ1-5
TGTGCCAGTAGCCCCTCAGGAGGGTCTAGCAATCAGCCCCAGCATTTT
CASSPSGGSSNQPQHF
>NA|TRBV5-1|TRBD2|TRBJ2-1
TGCGCCAGCAGCTTGGACCCCGGGTCTAGCGGGATCGCTTGGAATGAGCAGTTCTTC
CASSLDPGSSGIAWNEQFF
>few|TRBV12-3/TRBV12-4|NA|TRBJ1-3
TGTGCCAGCAGTTTTGGGAGGAAACTCTCTGGAAACACCATATATTTT
CASSFGRKLSGNTIYF
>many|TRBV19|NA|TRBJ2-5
TGTGCCAGTAGTGCTAGCCGGGAGTGGGAGACCCAGTACTTC
CASSASREWETQYF
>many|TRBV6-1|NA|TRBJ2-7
TGTGCCAGCAGTGATAGGGGGGGCCCATACGAGCAGTACTTC
CASSDRGGPYEQYF
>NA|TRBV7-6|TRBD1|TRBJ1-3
TGTGCCAGCGGGCACGGAGACAGGGTCTCTGGAAACACCATATATTTT
CASGHGDRVSGNTIYF
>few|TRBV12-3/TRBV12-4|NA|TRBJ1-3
TGTGCCAGCAGTTCCCCCACGGGCAGCCGGCTTGATAACACCATATATTTT
CASSSPTGSRLDNTIYF
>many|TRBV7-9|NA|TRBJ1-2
TGTGCCAGCAGCTTATCCCGGTTTCCAACCACCTCTAACTATGGCTACACCTTC
CASSLSRFPTTSNYGYTF
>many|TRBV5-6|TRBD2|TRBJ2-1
TGTGCCAGCAGCTTCGGACTAGCGGGAGTGGGTGAGCAGTTCTTC
CASSFGLAGVGEQFF
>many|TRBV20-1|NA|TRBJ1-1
TGCAGTGCTAGAGCCAGCCGCACTGAAGCTTTCTTT
CSARASRTEAFF
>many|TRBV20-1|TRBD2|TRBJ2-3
TGCAGTGCCCCGGGACTAGCGGGAGACGCGGATACGCAGTATTTT
CSAPGLAGDADTQYF
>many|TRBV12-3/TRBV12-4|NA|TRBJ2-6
TGTGCCAGCACTGTGAGCTCTGGGGCCAACGTCCTGACTTTC
CASTVSSGANVLTF
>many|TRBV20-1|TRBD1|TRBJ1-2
TGCAGTGCCCAACCGAGGGACAGGGGCCATTCCCCCGGTGGCTACACCTTC
CSAQPRDRGHSPGGYTF
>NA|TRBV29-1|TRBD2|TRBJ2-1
TGCGGCGTTGAGGGTACTGGGACTAGCGACGATGAGCAGTTCTTC
CGVEGTGTSDDEQFF
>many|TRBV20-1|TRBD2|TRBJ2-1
TGCAGTGCCGAGGGGGCTAGCGGGAGATTCTATGAGCAGTTCTTC
CSAEGASGRFYEQFF
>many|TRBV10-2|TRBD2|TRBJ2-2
TGCGCCAGCAGTGAGTCAGCTAGCGGGAGGGCGACCGCGAACACCGGGGAGCTGTTTTTT
CASSESASGRATANTGELFF
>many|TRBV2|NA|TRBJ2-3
TGTGCCAGCAGTGATAGGAGGGGGCAACTCAGCACGCAGTATTTT
CASSDRRGQLSTQYF
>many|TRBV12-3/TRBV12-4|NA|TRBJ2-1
TGTGCCAGCAGCCCCCCGGGGACCTACAATGAGCAGTTCTTC
CASSPPGTYNEQFF
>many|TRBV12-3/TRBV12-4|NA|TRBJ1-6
TGTGCCAGCTGGGTGCAGGGCGGTGCACCCCTCCACTTT
CASWVQGGAPLHF
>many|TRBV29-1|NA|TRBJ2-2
TGCAGCGTTGAAGACGGGACGAACACCGGGGAGCTGTTTTTT
CSVEDGTNTGELFF
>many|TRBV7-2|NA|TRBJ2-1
TGTGCCAGCAGCCCACCCCGGGGGCGGGACTCCTACAATGAGCAGTTCTTC
CASSPPRGRDSYNEQFF
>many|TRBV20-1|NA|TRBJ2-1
TGCAGTGCTGGGAACGCAGGGCGGGAAGAGCAGTTCTTC
CSAGNAGREEQFF
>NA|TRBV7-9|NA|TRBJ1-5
TGTGCCAGCAGCTTAGGGACAGATAGCAATCAGCCCCAGCATTTT
CASSLGTDSNQPQHF
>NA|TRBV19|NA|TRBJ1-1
TGTGCCAGTAGTATAGCCAGGGGGAACACTGAAGCTTTCTTT
CASSIARGNTEAFF
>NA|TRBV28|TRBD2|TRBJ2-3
TGTGCCAGCAGTTTAAGAAGGACTAGCGGGAGATCAGATACGCAGTATTTT
CASSLRRTSGRSDTQYF
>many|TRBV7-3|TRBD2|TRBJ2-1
TGTGCCAGCAGCTTAACGGCGGGAGCCGGCTACAATGAGCAGTTCTTC
CASSLTAGAGYNEQFF
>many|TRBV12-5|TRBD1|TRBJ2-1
TGTGCTAGTGGTTTGGTACAGGGGAGATACAATGAGCAGTTCTTC
CASGLVQGRYNEQFF
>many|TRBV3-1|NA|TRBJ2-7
TGTGCCAGCAGCCAAATTACCGGGACCCCGCGGTTC
CASSQITGTPRF
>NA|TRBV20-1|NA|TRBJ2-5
TGCAGTGCTAGGTCAAGGGAGACCCAGTACTTC
CSARSRETQYF
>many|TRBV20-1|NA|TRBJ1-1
TGCAGTGCTAGCGGGAACACTGAAGCTTTCTTT
CSASGNTEAFF
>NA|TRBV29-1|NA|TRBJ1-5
TGCAGCGTTGAAGATCAGGGCGGTCAGCCCCAGCATTTT
CSVEDQGGQPQHF
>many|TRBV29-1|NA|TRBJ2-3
TGCAGCGTTGAAGTGCGAAGTAGCACAGATACGCAGTATTTT
CSVEVRSSTDTQYF
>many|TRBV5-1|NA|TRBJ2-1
TGCGCCAGCAGCTTGAACTCTCCCTACAATGAGCAGTTCTTC
CASSLNSPYNEQFF
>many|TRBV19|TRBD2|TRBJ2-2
TGTGCCAGTAGAGGACTAGCGGGAGGCGCGAACACCGGGGAGCTGTTTTTT
CASRGLAGGANTGELFF